Detailed here is one T cell receptor (beta chain). Its matching antigen is unknown. The CDR3 contains 13 residues. V shed 2 bases and J shed 5 bases, with 10 bases lying between them. Germline assignment: CDR1 SGDLS and CDR2 YYNGEE. The source of the sample is a study of Tregs in tolerant kidney transplant recipients. Overall study results and limits: This study did not directly address biological reproducibility. Validation in larger populations is needed because few patients were studied. Tregs expanded with activated donor B cells seemed most donor-specific.

Profiled with immunoSEQ multiplex PCR; TCRdb holds only in-frame clones, not every one. The top ten clones hold 0.64% of a sample with about 240,000 clones, about 86% of them seen once. Unstimulated Tregs (CD4+CD25+CD127-) and CD4+CD25- non-Tregs were sorted from PBMCs. The chain combines TRBV9 with TRBJ1-2; no reliable D call. Sequenced input: CD4+ T cells from blood. This TCR came from a human donor in good health. The CDR3 nucleotides are TGTGCCAGCAGCGTCGTTGTGGGGTATGGCTACACCTTC. Translation: CASSVVVGYGYTF.